Listed below are T cell receptor beta chains from one sample, sequenced in a study of neurological immune-mediated disorders. TCRdb called the 5' RACE reads again in MiXCR, with one record for every CDR3 protein. The sample has about 38,000 distinct CDR3 sequences, 4.8% seen once. The sequenced sample was CD4+ T cells from blood. These receptors were obtained from a man aged 18 to 30 in good health. The CDR3 runs from the conserved cysteine through the conserved F or W. A D gene is named only where the DNA matches it firmly. Each size is once, few, many, or a class for an expanded clone.

V: TRBV12-3/TRBV12-4
size: many
D: TRBD2
J: TRBJ2-2
DNA: TGTGCCAGCAGCTCTAGCGGGACGAACACCGGGGAGCTGTTTTTT
CDR3: CASSSSGTNTGELFF

V: TRBV20-1
size: many
D: NA
J: TRBJ2-5
DNA: TGCAGTGCTAGTTGGGGTAGGGGGGAGCGGGAGACCCAGTACTTC
CDR3: CSASWGRGERETQYF

V: TRBV7-2
size: many
D: NA
J: TRBJ2-7
DNA: TGTGCCAGCAGCCGGACCTCCTACGAGCAGTACTTC
CDR3: CASSRTSYEQYF

V: TRBV10-3
size: many
D: TRBD2
J: TRBJ2-5
DNA: TGTGCCATCAGCGCGACTAGCGGGGGGAATCAAGAGACCCAGTACTTC
CDR3: CAISATSGGNQETQYF

V: TRBV4-2
size: many
D: TRBD1
J: TRBJ2-3
DNA: TGTGCCAGCAGTCGTGACAGGGGGTACGGCACAGATACGCAGTATTTT
CDR3: CASSRDRGYGTDTQYF

V: TRBV6-2/TRBV6-3
size: many
D: TRBD2
J: TRBJ2-7
DNA: TGTGCCAGCAGTTACGGGGGGGGTTCAAGCTCCTACGAGCAGTACTTC
CDR3: CASSYGGGSSSYEQYF

V: TRBV16
size: many
D: NA
J: TRBJ1-1
DNA: TGTGCCAGCAGCCAATCGCGAAGGACTGAAGCTTTCTTT
CDR3: CASSQSRRTEAFF

V: TRBV18
size: many
D: NA
J: TRBJ1-5
DNA: TGTGCCAGCTCACCGACAGTGAATAGCAATCAGCCCCAGCATTTT
CDR3: CASSPTVNSNQPQHF

V: TRBV12-3/TRBV12-4
size: many
D: TRBD2
J: TRBJ2-2
DNA: TGTGCCAGCAGTTTCAGGGGACTAGCGGGGGGCTCACCATCGAACACCGGGGAGCTGTTTTTT
CDR3: CASSFRGLAGGSPSNTGELFF

V: TRBV6-2/TRBV6-3
size: many
D: TRBD2
J: TRBJ2-7
DNA: TGTGCCAGCAGGAGCGGGGGGAACACCTACGAGCAGTACTTC
CDR3: CASRSGGNTYEQYF